Each of the 13 T cell receptor beta chains below was sequenced from the same sample in a study of T cells in Graves' hyperthyroidism and ophthalmopathy. Researchers amplified the TCR beta CDR3 regions from RNA transcripts. HTBI primers drove first-round RT-PCR of the TCR CDR3. TCRdb passed the multiplex PCR reads through MiXCR, listing each CDR3 protein once. This table has about 530,000 distinct CDR3 sequences, 15% to 20% appearing once. What was sequenced was blood. The receptors here all came from a woman younger than 30 with Graves' ophthalmopathy.

This clonotype was observed a few times. The V and J genes are TRBV20-1 and TRBJ2-1; D is possibly TRBD1 (6 bases). This CDR3 comprises 14 residues. Germline CDR1 DFQATT, CDR2 SNEGSKA (reference sequence). V was cut by 2 bases and J by 8 bases, with 16 bases left in between. Written as DNA, the CDR3 is TGCAGTGCTAGAAGGTGGGACACTAGGGATGAGCAGTTCTTC. Encoded protein: CSARRWDTRDEQFF.

The rearrangement links TRBV5-1 to TRBJ2-7; D might be TRBD1 or TRBD2, each matching 5 bases. With 0 bases removed from V and 1 base from J, the gap between germline ends came to 11 bases. Germline values: CDR1 SGHRS, CDR2 YFSETQ. This CDR3 is built from 15 residues. The CDR3 loop reads CASSLARENSYEQYF. CDR3 nucleotides: TGCGCCAGCAGCTTGGCCAGGGAGAATTCCTACGAGCAGTACTTC.

This clonotype was seen repeatedly, ten times or more. The chain uses TRBV7-3 and TRBJ1-2; maybe TRBD1 (5 bases). Trimming cost V 3 bases and J 9 bases, with 14 bases left between them. The CDR3 has 13 residues. Looked up from germline, CDR1 is SGHTA and CDR2 is FQGTGA. This CDR3 reads CASSLGPQGSYTF. In DNA, the CDR3 is TGTGCCAGCAGCTTGGGGCCTCAAGGAAGCTACACCTTC.

This clonotype was observed a handful of times. DNA of the CDR3: TGTGCCAGCTCACGACAGGGACCCGGCTACACCTTC. Translation: CASSRQGPGYTF. The rearrangement links TRBV18 to TRBJ1-2; 7 positions match TRBD1. Germline CDR1 and CDR2: KGHSH and LQKENI. The CDR3 covers 12 residues. With 4 bases clipped from V and 8 bases from J, the junction kept 4 bases outside the gene matches.

The rearrangement joins TRBV5-1 to TRBJ2-7; TRBD1 matches at 8 bases. V was clipped by 4 bases and J by 7 bases; unmatched bases: 7. This CDR3 region has 13 residues. The germline gives CDR1 SGHRS, CDR2 YFSETQ. This chain's CDR3 is CASSPYTGGEQYF. In DNA, the CDR3 is TGCGCCAGCAGCCCATACACAGGGGGGGAGCAGTACTTC.

This clonotype appeared many times. The chain uses TRBV28 and TRBJ1-1, with TRBD1 matching 7 bases. Trimming took 3 bases from V and 3 from J; bases not matched to a gene: 7. The germline CDR1 and CDR2 sequences are MDHEN and SYDVKM. The CDR3 totals 15 residues. The CDR3 protein is CASSFLVTGDTEAFF. CDR3 DNA: TGTGCCAGCAGTTTTTTGGTTACAGGGGACACTGAAGCTTTCTTT.

This clonotype was recorded a few times. The chain uses TRBV7-9 and TRBJ2-3, with 14 bases lining up with TRBD2. The CDR3 has 20 amino acids. Germline CDR1 is SEHNR and CDR2 is FQNEAQ (reference sequence). The ends lost 4 bases at V and 3 bases at J; junction bases unmatched: 15. The CDR3 reads CASSSPGLAGVRGWTDTQYF. Here the CDR3 DNA reads TGTGCCAGCAGCTCGCCGGGACTAGCGGGAGTTAGGGGATGGACAGATACGCAGTATTTT.

This clonotype has just a few counts. The genes are TRBV19 and TRBJ1-2; D is uncertain. Germline V gene sequence: CDR1 LNHDA, CDR2 SQIVND (reference sequence). Trimming removed 5 bases from V and 8 bases from J, with 15 bases in between. This CDR3 region has 13 residues. The CDR3 region has the DNA TGTGCCAGTAGTGTACGGGAATTTGGAGGCTACACCTTC. Translated: CASSVREFGGYTF.

This clonotype was counted between two and nine times. The chain is built from TRBV3-1 and TRBJ2-7; no clear D. Germline V gene lookup returns CDR1 LGHDT and CDR2 YNNKEL (reference sequence). The CDR3 has 18 residues. V was pared by 1 base and J by 6 bases, with 25 bases between. CDR3 loop: CASSQGWSVRGPTVEQYF. CDR3 bases: TGTGCCAGCAGCCAAGGCTGGTCGGTAAGAGGACCTACAGTCGAGCAGTACTTC.

This clonotype came up many times. The chain combines TRBV12-3 or TRBV12-4 with TRBJ2-1; the match to TRBD2 covers 7 bases. Trimming removed 5 bases from V and 14 bases from J; junction bases left unmatched: 9. The CDR3 is 12 amino acids. CDR3 sequence: CASSPRGVSKFF. In DNA, the CDR3 is TGTGCCAGCAGTCCCCGGGGGGTGAGTAAGTTCTTC.

The rearrangement links TRBV20-1 to TRBJ2-5, with D perhaps TRBD2 (5 bases). CDR1 and CDR2 from the germline V gene are DFQATT and SNEGSKA (reference sequence). The ends were cut back, 2 bases at V and 2 bases at J, with 9 bases in the middle. This CDR3 contains 13 residues. CDR3 region: CSARSDLQETQYF. For the CDR3, the DNA is TGCAGTGCTAGATCGGACTTACAAGAGACCCAGTACTTC.

At least ten counts were recorded for this clonotype. The chain recombines TRBV20-1 with TRBJ2-7; possibly TRBD1 or TRBD2 for D (5 bases each). V was cut by 0 bases and J by 0 bases, with 9 bases left in between. The germline gives CDR1 DFQATT, CDR2 SNEGSKA (reference sequence). This CDR3 spans 14 amino acids. The CDR3 spells CSARDRGFSYEQYF. DNA of the CDR3: TGCAGTGCTAGAGATCGGGGCTTCTCCTACGAGCAGTACTTC.

This clonotype appeared many times. This chain links TRBV18 with TRBJ2-5; D gene ambiguous. The CDR3 has 12 residues. Germline V gives CDR1 KGHSH, CDR2 LQKENI. Trimming cost V 3 bases and J 1 base, with 3 bases left between them. CDR3 sequence reads: CASSPAQETQYF. CDR3 bases: TGTGCCAGCTCACCCGCCCAAGAGACCCAGTACTTC.